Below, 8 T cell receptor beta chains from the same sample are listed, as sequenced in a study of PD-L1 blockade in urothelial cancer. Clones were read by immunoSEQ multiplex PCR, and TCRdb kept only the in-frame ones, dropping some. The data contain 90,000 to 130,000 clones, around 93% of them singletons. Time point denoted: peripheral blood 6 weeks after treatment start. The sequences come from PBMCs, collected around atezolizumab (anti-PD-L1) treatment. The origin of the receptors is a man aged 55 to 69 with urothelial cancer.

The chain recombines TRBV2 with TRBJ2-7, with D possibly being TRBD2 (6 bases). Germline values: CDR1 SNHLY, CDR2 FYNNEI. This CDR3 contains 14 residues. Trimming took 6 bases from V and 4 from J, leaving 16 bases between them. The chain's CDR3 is CASSPLMGGYEQYF. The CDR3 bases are TGTGCCAGCAGCCCCCTGATGGGGGGTTACGAGCAGTACTTC. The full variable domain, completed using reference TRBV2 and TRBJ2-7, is EPEVTQTPSHQVTQMGQEVILRCVPISNHLYFYWYRQILGQKVEFLVSFYNNEISEKSEIFDDQFSVERPDGSNFTLKIRSTKLEDSAMYFCASSPLMGGYEQYFGPGTRLTVT.

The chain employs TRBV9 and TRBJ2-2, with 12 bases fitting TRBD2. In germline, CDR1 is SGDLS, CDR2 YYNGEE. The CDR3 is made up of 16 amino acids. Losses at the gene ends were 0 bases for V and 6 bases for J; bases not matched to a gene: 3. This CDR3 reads CASSVEASGRAGELFF. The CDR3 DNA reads TGTGCCAGCAGCGTAGAGGCTAGCGGGAGGGCCGGGGAGCTGTTTTTT.

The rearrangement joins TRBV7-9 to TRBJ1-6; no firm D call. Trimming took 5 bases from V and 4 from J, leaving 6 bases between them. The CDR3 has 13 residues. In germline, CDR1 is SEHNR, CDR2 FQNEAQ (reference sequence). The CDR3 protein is CASSPGYNSPLHF. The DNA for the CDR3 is TGTGCCAGCAGCCCGGGTTATAATTCACCCCTCCACTTT.

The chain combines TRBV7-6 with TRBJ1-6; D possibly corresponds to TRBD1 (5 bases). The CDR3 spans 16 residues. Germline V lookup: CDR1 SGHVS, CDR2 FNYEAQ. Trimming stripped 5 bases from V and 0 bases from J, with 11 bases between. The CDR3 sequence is CASSQDSSSYNSPLHF. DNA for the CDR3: TGTGCCAGCAGCCAAGACAGCAGCTCCTATAATTCACCCCTCCACTTT.

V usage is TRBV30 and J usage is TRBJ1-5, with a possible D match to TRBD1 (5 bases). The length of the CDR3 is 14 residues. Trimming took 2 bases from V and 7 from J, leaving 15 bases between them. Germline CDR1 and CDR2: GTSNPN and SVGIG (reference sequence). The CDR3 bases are TGTGCCTGGAGTATCCGGGGGGGTCGGCAGCCCCAGCATTTT. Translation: CAWSIRGGRQPQHF. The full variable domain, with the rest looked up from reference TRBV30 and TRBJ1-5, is SQTIHQWPATLVQPVGSPLSLECTVEGTSNPNLYWYRQAAGRGLQLLFYSVGIGQISSEVPQNLSASRPQDRQFILSSKKLLLSDSGFYLCAWSIRGGRQPQHFGDGTRLSIL.

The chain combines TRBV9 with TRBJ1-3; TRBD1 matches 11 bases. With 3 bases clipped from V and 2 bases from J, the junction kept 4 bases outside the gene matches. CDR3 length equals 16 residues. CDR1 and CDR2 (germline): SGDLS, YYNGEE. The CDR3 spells CASSAGQGATGNTIYF. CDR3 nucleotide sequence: TGTGCCAGCAGCGCCGGACAGGGGGCGACTGGAAACACCATATATTTT.

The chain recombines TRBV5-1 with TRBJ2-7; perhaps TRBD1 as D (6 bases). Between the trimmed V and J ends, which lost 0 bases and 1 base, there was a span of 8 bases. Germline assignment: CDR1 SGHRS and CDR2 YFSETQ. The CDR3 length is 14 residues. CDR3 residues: CASSLVGTSYEQYF. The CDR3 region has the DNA TGCGCCAGCAGCTTGGTGGGGACATCCTACGAGCAGTACTTC. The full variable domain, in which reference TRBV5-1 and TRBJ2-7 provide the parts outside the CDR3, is KAGVTQTPRYLIKTRGQQVTLSCSPISGHRSVSWYQQTPGQGLQFLFEYFSETQRNKGNFPGRFSGRQFSNSRSEMNVSTLELGDSALYLCASSLVGTSYEQYFGPGTRLTVT.

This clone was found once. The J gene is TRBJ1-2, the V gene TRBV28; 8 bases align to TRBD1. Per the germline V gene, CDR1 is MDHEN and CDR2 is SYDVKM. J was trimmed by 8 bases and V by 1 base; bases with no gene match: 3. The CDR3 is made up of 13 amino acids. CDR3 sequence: CASSLSDRVGYTF. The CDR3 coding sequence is TGTGCCAGCAGTTTATCGGACAGGGTCGGCTACACCTTC.